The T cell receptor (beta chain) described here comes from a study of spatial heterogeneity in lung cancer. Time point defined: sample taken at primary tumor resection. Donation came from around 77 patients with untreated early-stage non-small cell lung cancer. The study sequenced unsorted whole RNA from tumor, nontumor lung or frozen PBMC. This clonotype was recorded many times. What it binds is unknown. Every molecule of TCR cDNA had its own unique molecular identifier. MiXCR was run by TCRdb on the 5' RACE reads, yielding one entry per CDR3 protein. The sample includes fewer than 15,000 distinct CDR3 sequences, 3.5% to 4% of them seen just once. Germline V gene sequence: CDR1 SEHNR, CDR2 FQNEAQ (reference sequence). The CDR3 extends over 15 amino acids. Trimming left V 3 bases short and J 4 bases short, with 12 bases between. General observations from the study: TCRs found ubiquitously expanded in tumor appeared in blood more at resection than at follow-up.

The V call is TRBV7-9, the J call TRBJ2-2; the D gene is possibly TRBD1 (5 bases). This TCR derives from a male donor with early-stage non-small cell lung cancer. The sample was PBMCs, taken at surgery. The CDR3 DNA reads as TGTGCCAGCAGCTTTCAGGGTACCACCACCGGGGAGCTGTTTTTT. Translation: CASSFQGTTTGELFF. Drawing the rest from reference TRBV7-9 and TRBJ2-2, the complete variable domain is DTGVSQNPRHKITKRGQNVTFRCDPISEHNRLYWYRQTLGQGPEFLTYFQNEAQLEKSRLLSDRFSAERPKGSFSTLEIQRTEQGDSAMYLCASSFQGTTTGELFFGEGSRLTVL.